One sample yielded the 28 T cell receptor beta chains listed below, sequenced in a study of T-cell reconstitution after alpha-beta-depleted transplantation in children. As it was prepared, the TCRbeta library received unique molecular identifiers. TCRdb reanalysed the PCR reads using MiXCR and keeps one entry per CDR3 protein. The table includes 300,000 to 400,000 distinct CDR3 sequences, about 14% detected once. Source: PBMCs, taken from the stem cell graft. These receptors were obtained from a human donor who donated a stem cell graft to a child with Fanconi anemia.

A few counts support this clonotype. The chain joins TRBV6-2 or TRBV6-3 to TRBJ2-7; D is uncertain. This CDR3 is 13 amino acids long. Trimming shortened V by 5 bases and J by 7 bases, and 15 bases separated the two germline ends. The germline V gene encodes CDR1 MNHEY and CDR2 SVGEGT. CDR3 bases: TGTGCCAGCAGTCCTCTAAAGTCTCGGGAGCAGTACTTC. It codes for CASSPLKSREQYF.

There are a few counts of this clonotype. V usage is TRBV12-3 or TRBV12-4 and J usage is TRBJ2-1; 7 bases align to TRBD2. The junction had 4 bases not matched to a gene; V was cut back by 2 bases and J by 3 bases. The CDR3 length is 15 residues. CDR3 in amino acids: CASSLSSGIYNEQFF. The CDR3, as DNA: TGTGCCAGCAGTTTATCTAGCGGAATCTACAATGAGCAGTTCTTC.

This clonotype has ten or more counts. The rearrangement joins TRBV12-3 or TRBV12-4 to TRBJ1-1, with D hard to call. V lost 6 bases and J 0 bases, leaving 11 bases between the germline ends. CDR3 length: 14 amino acids. The CDR3 spells CASSVQPMNTEAFF. The CDR3 DNA reads TGTGCCAGCAGCGTACAGCCCATGAACACTGAAGCTTTCTTT.

This chain uses TRBV12-3 or TRBV12-4 with TRBJ2-1; the match to TRBD1 covers 8 bases. The J segment lost 2 bases and the V segment lost 2 bases, leaving 2 bases of the junction unmatched. This CDR3 spans 15 amino acids. The CDR3: CASSLTGGTYNEQFF. The CDR3 DNA follows: TGTGCCAGCAGTTTAACAGGGGGGACCTACAATGAGCAGTTCTTC.

At least ten counts were recorded for this clonotype. The rearrangement uses TRBV29-1 and TRBJ1-4; unclear D gene. Per the germline V gene, CDR1 is SQVTM and CDR2 is ANQGSEA. V lost 7 bases, J lost 1 base, and 16 bases lay in between. The CDR3 runs to 15 residues. CDR3 in DNA: TGCAGCGCAGCTAGAAACTGGGGAACTAATGAAAAACTGTTTTTT. This codes for CSAARNWGTNEKLFF. Full variable domain (missing parts from reference TRBV29-1 and TRBJ1-4): SAVISQKPSRDICQRGTSLTIQCQVDSQVTMMFWYRQQPGQSLTLIATANQGSEATYESGFVIDKFPISRPNLTFSTLTVSNMSPEDSSIYLCSAARNWGTNEKLFFGSGTQLSVL.

This clonotype was observed at least ten times. The chain couples TRBV6-5 to TRBJ2-1; the D gene is possibly TRBD1 (6 bases). The germline V gene has CDR1 MNHEY and CDR2 SVGAGI. V dropped 0 bases and J dropped 3 bases, with 15 bases sitting between them. This CDR3 comprises 17 residues. The CDR3, as DNA: TGTGCCAGCAGTTACTCGCCCCTGACAGGTATCTACAATGAGCAGTTCTTC. This codes for CASSYSPLTGIYNEQFF.

This rearrangement joins TRBV7-6 to TRBJ2-7; D unresolved. The CDR3 consists of 14 residues. Looked up from germline, CDR1 is SGHVS and CDR2 is FNYEAQ. Deletions cut 0 bases from V and 5 bases from J, with 11 bases between. The CDR3 DNA sequence: TGTGCCAGCAGCTTAGCCTATGGCCCCGACGAGCAGTACTTC. This translates into CASSLAYGPDEQYF.

The chain has TRBV25-1 and TRBJ2-7, with TRBD1 as a possible D gene (6 bases). Deletions cut 1 base from V and 0 bases from J, with 16 bases between. The CDR3 consists of 17 residues. Germline V gene data show CDR1 as MGHDK and CDR2 as SYGVNS. This CDR3 reads CASSESVMTGLSYEQYF. The DNA for the CDR3 is TGTGCCAGCAGTGAATCGGTAATGACAGGCCTCTCCTACGAGCAGTACTTC.

This chain uses TRBV2 with TRBJ1-1; D not resolved. There are 13 residues in the CDR3. In germline, CDR1 is SNHLY, CDR2 FYNNEI. V was shortened by 6 bases and J by 0 bases, with 8 bases between the two germline ends. The CDR3 region is CASRSTMNTEAFF. The CDR3 nucleotides read TGTGCCAGCAGATCTACCATGAACACTGAAGCTTTCTTT.

A few counts support this clonotype. This chain connects TRBV5-4 to TRBJ2-3, with D perhaps given as TRBD1 or TRBD2 (5 bases each). This CDR3 contains 15 residues. Germline V lookup: CDR1 SGHNT, CDR2 YYREEE (reference sequence). Trimming cost V 3 bases and J 5 bases, with 16 bases left between them. CDR3 nucleotides: TGTGCCAGCAGCTGGGATGGGACGCGAGGAGATACGCAGTATTTT. Translation: CASSWDGTRGDTQYF.

The CDR3 coding sequence is TGTGCCAGCAGTTTAAGGCCCGTGCTAGCGGCCTACAATGAGCAGTTCTTC. Translating it yields CASSLRPVLAAYNEQFF. The rearrangement uses TRBV12-3 or TRBV12-4 and TRBJ2-1, with TRBD2 matching 7 bases. The CDR3 covers 17 residues. Unmatched junction bases numbered 9, after V lost 2 bases and J lost 2 bases.

J is TRBJ1-2 and V is TRBV5-1; D uncertain. CDR1 and CDR2 from the germline V gene are SGHRS and YFSETQ. With 0 bases removed from V and 2 bases from J, the gap between germline ends came to 14 bases. This CDR3 is 16 amino acids long. The CDR3: CASSLEPRPINYGYTF. CDR3 bases: TGCGCCAGCAGCTTGGAACCAAGACCCATAAACTATGGCTACACCTTC.

The CDR3 sequence: CASSRGGGLNTEAFF. The CDR3 DNA reads as TGTGCCAGCAGTCGAGGGGGAGGACTGAACACTGAAGCTTTCTTT. This chain joins TRBV27 and TRBJ1-1; TRBD1 might be the D (6 bases). The germline V gene has CDR1 MNHEY and CDR2 SMNVEV (reference sequence). The CDR3 is 15 residues long. Trimming removed 5 bases at V and 0 bases at J, with 13 bases between.

The sample holds a few counts of this clonotype. The V and J genes are TRBV2 and TRBJ1-5; D unresolved. CDR1 is SNHLY, CDR2 FYNNEI, per germline. With 1 base removed from V and 7 bases from J, the gap between germline ends came to 8 bases. CDR3 size: 13 residues. CDR3 in amino acids: CASSEDRLQPQHF. In DNA, the CDR3 is TGTGCCAGCAGTGAAGATCGTCTGCAGCCCCAGCATTTT.

The table lists this clonotype with many counts. The chain couples TRBV6-1 to TRBJ2-3; tentative D call: TRBD1 (8 bases). The CDR3 is 15 residues long. In germline, CDR1 is MNHNS, CDR2 SASEGT. Trimming cost V 6 bases and J 2 bases, with 15 bases left between them. CDR3 region: CASREDRDYTDTQYF. The DNA for the CDR3 is TGTGCCAGCAGGGAGGACAGGGACTACACAGATACGCAGTATTTT.

This clonotype was recorded at least ten times. This chain connects TRBV7-8 to TRBJ1-1; no clear D. With 1 base removed from V and 3 bases from J, the gap between germline ends came to 3 bases. The CDR3 sequence is 12 residues long. CDR1 and CDR2 (germline): SGHVS, FQNEAQ. The CDR3 loop is CASSLVDTEAFF. The CDR3 DNA follows: TGTGCCAGCAGCTTAGTAGACACTGAAGCTTTCTTT.

This clonotype was seen at least ten times. The chain combines TRBV29-1 with TRBJ1-1; D is undetermined. This CDR3 comprises 12 residues. V lost 4 bases and J lost 3, with 9 bases in between. CDR1 and CDR2 from the germline V gene are SQVTM and ANQGSEA. CDR3 nucleotides: TGCAGCGTTGGCAGGACCTACACTGAAGCTTTCTTT. This sequence encodes CSVGRTYTEAFF.

The V call is TRBV30, the J call TRBJ2-7; D possibly corresponds to TRBD1 (5 bases). CDR1 and CDR2 from the germline V gene are GTSNPN and SVGIG (reference sequence). CDR3 size: 12 residues. CDR3 sequence (DNA): TGTGCTGGGCTGGGGCCAGGCTACGAGCAGTACTTC. Its translation is CAGLGPGYEQYF.

The chain links TRBV20-1 to TRBJ1-1; D unresolved. The germline gives CDR1 DFQATT, CDR2 SNEGSKA (reference sequence). V lost 3 bases to trimming and J lost 0 bases, with 11 bases between them. The CDR3 sequence is 14 residues long. In DNA form, the CDR3 reads TGCAGTGCTAGGCGAGACACTTTGAACACTGAAGCTTTCTTT. Translation: CSARRDTLNTEAFF.

This clonotype has just one count. The chain employs TRBV30 and TRBJ2-7; D uncertain. Trimming took 2 bases from V and 8 from J, leaving 13 bases between them. Germline V gene sequence: CDR1 GTSNPN, CDR2 SVGIG (reference sequence). The CDR3 runs to 12 residues. In nucleotides, the CDR3 is TGTGCCTGGAGTTTAACAGCTACGAAGCAGTACTTC. Protein sequence: CAWSLTATKQYF.

V is TRBV7-2 and J is TRBJ2-5; TRBD2 aligns across 9 bases. This CDR3 comprises 16 residues. Germline lookup yields CDR1 SGHTA and CDR2 FQGNSA. The trim removed 5 bases at V and 5 bases at J, leaving 12 bases unmatched. The CDR3 nucleotides are TGTGCCAGCAGCCGAAATAGCGGGGGAGGGGGGGAGACCCAGTACTTC. Translating gives CASSRNSGGGGETQYF.

This clonotype was counted between two and nine times. The CDR3 nucleotides are TGTGCCAGCAGTACAGGGGCGGGGTGGGCTTTCTTT. Amino acid sequence: CASSTGAGWAFF. J is TRBJ1-1 and V is TRBV12-3 or TRBV12-4, with 7 bases matching TRBD1. V was pared by 5 bases and J by 11 bases, with 8 bases of the junction left unmatched. CDR3 length equals 12 residues.

The chain employs TRBV4-2 and TRBJ1-1; TRBD1 aligns across 8 bases. Germline V CDR1 and CDR2: LGHNA, YNFKEQ. After removal of 4 bases from V and 1 base from J, the junction contained 5 bases not matched to a gene. CDR3 length: 15 residues. The CDR3 is CASSLSGTGNTEAFF. The CDR3 DNA sequence: TGTGCCAGCAGCCTATCGGGGACAGGGAACACTGAAGCTTTCTTT.

The table lists this clonotype with many counts. V gene TRBV30 combines with J gene TRBJ1-1, with a weak D call TRBD1 (6 bases). The V end lost 4 bases, the J end lost 8 bases, and 11 bases lay between the germline ends. CDR3 length: 11 residues. The germline CDR1 and CDR2 sequences are GTSNPN and SVGIG (reference sequence). CDR3 loop: CAWNRQGEAFF. In DNA, the CDR3 is TGTGCCTGGAATCGGCAGGGGGAAGCTTTCTTT. The variable domain in full, with the rest retrieved from reference TRBV30 and TRBJ1-1, is SQTIHQWPATLVQPVGSPLSLECTVEGTSNPNLYWYRQAAGRGLQLLFYSVGIGQISSEVPQNLSASRPQDRQFILSSKKLLLSDSGFYLCAWNRQGEAFFGQGTRLTVV.

This clonotype was found many times. The J gene is TRBJ2-6, the V gene TRBV4-3; D uncertain. This CDR3 spans 14 amino acids. From germline, CDR1 is LGHNA and CDR2 YSLEER. Trimming stripped 4 bases from V and 2 bases from J, with 6 bases between. In nucleotides, the CDR3 is TGCGCCAGCAGCCTAGAACCTGGGGCCAACGTCCTGACTTTC. It translates to CASSLEPGANVLTF.

This clonotype showed up just once. V is TRBV12-3 or TRBV12-4 and J is TRBJ1-6; a possible D gene is TRBD1 (5 bases). The length of the CDR3 is 16 residues. V was pared by 2 bases and J by 9 bases, with 17 bases between. CDR3 coding DNA: TGTGCCAGCAGTTTATCGTCGGCAGGGAGTAGTTCACCCCTCCACTTT. Translated: CASSLSSAGSSSPLHF.

The table lists this clonotype with a few counts. The chain combines TRBV3-1 with TRBJ1-2, with D perhaps matching TRBD1 (5 bases). The V end was cut by 3 bases, the J end by 8 bases, with 16 bases between. The CDR3 sequence is 14 residues long. Germline V gene data show CDR1 as LGHDT and CDR2 as YNNKEL (reference sequence). The chain's CDR3 is CASSQGGVTRGYTF. CDR3 bases: TGTGCCAGCAGCCAGGGGGGGGTGACGCGGGGCTACACCTTC.

This clonotype was observed a handful of times. This sequence joins TRBV2 and TRBJ2-1; TRBD1 agrees at 9 bases. CDR1 is SNHLY, CDR2 FYNNEI, per germline. V was clipped by 5 bases and J by 10 bases; unmatched bases: 12. This CDR3 spans 15 amino acids. CDR3 residues: CASSMAGTGYFEQFF. CDR3 nucleotides: TGTGCCAGCAGTATGGCTGGGACAGGGTATTTCGAGCAGTTCTTC.